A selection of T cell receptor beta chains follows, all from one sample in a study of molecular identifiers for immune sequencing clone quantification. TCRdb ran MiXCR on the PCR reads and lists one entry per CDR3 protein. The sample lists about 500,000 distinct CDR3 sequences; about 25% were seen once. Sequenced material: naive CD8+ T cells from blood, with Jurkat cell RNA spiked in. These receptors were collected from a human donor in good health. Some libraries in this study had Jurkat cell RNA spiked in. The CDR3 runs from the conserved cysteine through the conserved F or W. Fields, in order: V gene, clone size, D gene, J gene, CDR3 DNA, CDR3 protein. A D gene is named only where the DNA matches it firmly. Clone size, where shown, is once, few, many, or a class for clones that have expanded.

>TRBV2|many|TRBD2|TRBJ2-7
TGTGCCAGCAGCCGGCCCTCACTAGCGGGAGAGGACGAGCAGTACTTC
CASSRPSLAGEDEQYF
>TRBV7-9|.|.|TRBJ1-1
TGTGCCAGCAGCGAAGACCCGAACACTGAAGCTTTCTTT
CASSEDPNTEAFF
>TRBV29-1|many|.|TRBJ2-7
TGCAGCGCCCGTGGAGGGGAAGGCTACGAGCAGTACTTC
CSARGGEGYEQYF
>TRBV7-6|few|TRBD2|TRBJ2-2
TGTGCCAGCAGCCCGAGGAGTCTAGCGGGATTAGAAGGCACCGGGGAGCTGTTTTTT
CASSPRSLAGLEGTGELFF
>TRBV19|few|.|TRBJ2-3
TGTGCCAGCCGAGAGAGGGGGTACACAGATACGCAGTATTTT
CASRERGYTDTQYF
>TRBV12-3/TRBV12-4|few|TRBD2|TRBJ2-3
TGTGCCAGCAGTTCCCGCCCCCCTAGCGGATCCCGCACAGATACGCAGTATTTT
CASSSRPPSGSRTDTQYF
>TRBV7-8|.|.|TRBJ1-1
TGTGCCAGCAGCTTAGTCGCGGTCGGGTATCCCTTTTTGAACACTGAAGCTTTCTTT
CASSLVAVGYPFLNTEAFF
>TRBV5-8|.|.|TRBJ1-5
TGTGCCAGCAGCTTTTTCAGGTCGGGGTATCAGCCCCAGCATTTT
CASSFFRSGYQPQHF
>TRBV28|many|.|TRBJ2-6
TGTGCCAGCAGTGATTACAGGGCTGGGGCCAACGTCCTGACTTTC
CASSDYRAGANVLTF
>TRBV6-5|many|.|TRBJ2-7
TGTGCCAGCAGTTACGACAGGAACTACGAGCAGTACTTC
CASSYDRNYEQYF
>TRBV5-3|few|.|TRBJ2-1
TGTGCCAGCAGCTGGGGGGTTAGCGGATCCTATGGAGGAGATGAGCAGTTCTTC
CASSWGVSGSYGGDEQFF
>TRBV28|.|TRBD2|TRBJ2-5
TGTGCCAGCAGTTTACCTACAGCGGGAGGTCAAGAGACCCAGTACTTC
CASSLPTAGGQETQYF
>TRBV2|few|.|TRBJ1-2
TGTGCCAGCTTTGGGCAAGCCTATGGCTACACCTTC
CASFGQAYGYTF
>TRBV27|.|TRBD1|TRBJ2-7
TGTGCCAGCAGTTCAGGACAGGGGACTGACTACGAGCGGTACTTC
CASSSGQGTDYERYF
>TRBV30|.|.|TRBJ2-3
TGTGCCTGGAGTGTACGAACGGGAGTGAGAACTAGCACAGATACGCAGTATTTT
CAWSVRTGVRTSTDTQYF
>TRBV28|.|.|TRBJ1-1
TGTGCCAGCAGTTTGTTTCGGGAGACGAACACTGAAGCTTTCTTT
CASSLFRETNTEAFF
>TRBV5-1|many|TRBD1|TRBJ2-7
TGCGCCAGCAGCCCGGAGACAGGGGCCTACCGGAACGAGCAGTACTTC
CASSPETGAYRNEQYF
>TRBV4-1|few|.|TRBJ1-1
TGCGCCAGCAAGCCGGGGGGCTCCAACGTTGAAGCTTTCTTT
CASKPGGSNVEAFF
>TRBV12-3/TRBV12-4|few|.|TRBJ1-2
TGTGCCAGCAGTTTTTCGGACGGAGGCTATGGCTACACCTTC
CASSFSDGGYGYTF
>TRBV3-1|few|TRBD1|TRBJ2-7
TGTGCCAGCAGCCAAGGGACAGGGCACGAGCAGTACTTC
CASSQGTGHEQYF
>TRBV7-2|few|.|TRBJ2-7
TGTGCCAGCAGCTTAATCTGGCCCTCTTACGAGCAGTACTTC
CASSLIWPSYEQYF
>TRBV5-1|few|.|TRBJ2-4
TGCGCCAGCAGTTGGACGACCGGAAACATTCAGTACTTC
CASSWTTGNIQYF
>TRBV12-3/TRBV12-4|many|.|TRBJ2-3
TGTGCCAGCAGTTTTACCCTCAGCACAGATACGCAGTATTTT
CASSFTLSTDTQYF
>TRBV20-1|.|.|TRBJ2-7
TGCAGTGCTAGAGATCGAGAACAGCCAGATCTCTACGAGCAGTACTTC
CSARDREQPDLYEQYF
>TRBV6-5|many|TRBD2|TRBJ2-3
TGTGCCAGCAGTTACTTGGCGGGGGGGCGGGCAGATACGCAGTATTTT
CASSYLAGGRADTQYF
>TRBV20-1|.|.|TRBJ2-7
TGCAGTGCCGGGGGCCCCATAGTGGGCGCTAAGGAGCAGTACTTC
CSAGGPIVGAKEQYF
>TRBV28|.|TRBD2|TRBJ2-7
TGTGCCAGCAGTTTAAGTAGCGGGTACTACAAGCAGTACTTC
CASSLSSGYYKQYF
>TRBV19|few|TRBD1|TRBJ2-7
TGTGCCAGTAGCCCCCGGGCAGGGGGCAGGTACGAGCAGTACTTC
CASSPRAGGRYEQYF
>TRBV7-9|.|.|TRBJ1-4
TGTGCCAGCAGCTTAGGCCTTGGGCACGAAGTCCAACTGTTTTTT
CASSLGLGHEVQLFF
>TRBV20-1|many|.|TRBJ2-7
TGCAGTGCTAGATCCGGATCCTTCTACGAGCAGTACTTC
CSARSGSFYEQYF
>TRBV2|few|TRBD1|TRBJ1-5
TGTGCCAGCAGTTCAGGGGGCATGGGAAATCAGCCCCAGCATTTT
CASSSGGMGNQPQHF
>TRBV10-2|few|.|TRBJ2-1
TGCGCCAGCAGTGAACCTCCAGATGAGCAGTTCTTC
CASSEPPDEQFF
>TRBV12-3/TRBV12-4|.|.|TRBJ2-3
TGTGCCGGCAGTTTAAGTATTACTAGCACAGATACGCAGTATTTT
CAGSLSITSTDTQYF
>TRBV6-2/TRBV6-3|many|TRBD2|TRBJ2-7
TGTGCCAGCAGCTCCGGGACTAGCGGGAGGTACGAGCAGTACTTC
CASSSGTSGRYEQYF
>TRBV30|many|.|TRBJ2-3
TGTGCCTGGAGTGCGCAGGGGGATACGCAGTATTTT
CAWSAQGDTQYF
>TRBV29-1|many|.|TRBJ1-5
TGCAGCGTCGGAGTAGGAGATAGCAATCAGCCCCAGCATTTT
CSVGVGDSNQPQHF
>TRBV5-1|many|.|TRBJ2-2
TGCGCCAGCAGCTTGGACGCGGCAGGTTGGAACACCGGGGAGCTGTTTTTT
CASSLDAAGWNTGELFF
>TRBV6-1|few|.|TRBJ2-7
TGTGCCAGCAGCCAAGGGGGGGGTCCCTACGAGCAGTACTTC
CASSQGGGPYEQYF
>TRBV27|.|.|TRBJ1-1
TGTGCCAGCAGTTTATCGGAAGGACAGCCGAACACTGAAGCTTTCTTT
CASSLSEGQPNTEAFF
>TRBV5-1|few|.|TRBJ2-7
TGCGCCAGCAGCTTTGCGGGGGCGGTAAACGAGCAGTACTTC
CASSFAGAVNEQYF
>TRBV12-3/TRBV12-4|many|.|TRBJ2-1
TGTGCCAGCAGTTCCTCGACAGGGAGGGGTGAGCAGTTCTTC
CASSSSTGRGEQFF
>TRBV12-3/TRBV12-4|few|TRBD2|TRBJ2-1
TGTGCCAGCAGTTTTAGGCTAGCGGGAGTTGAGCAGTTCTTC
CASSFRLAGVEQFF
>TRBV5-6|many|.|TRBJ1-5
TGTGCCAGCAGCCATAGGGTTGCAAATCAGCCCCAGCATTTT
CASSHRVANQPQHF
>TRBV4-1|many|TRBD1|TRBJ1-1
TGCGCCAGCAGCCAAGAAGGGGGCCTGAACACTGAAGCTTTCTTT
CASSQEGGLNTEAFF
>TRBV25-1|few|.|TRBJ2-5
TGTGCCAGCAGTGAATATTCGGGGGTAGAGACCCAGTACTTC
CASSEYSGVETQYF